Listed below are T cell receptor beta chains from one sample, sequenced in a study of CD8+CD57+ T cells in acquired aplastic anemia. A single record per CDR3 protein comes from TCRdb applying MiXCR to the reads. In the table there are around 170,000 distinct CDR3 sequences, less than 60% of which are singletons. Sequenced input: sorted CD4+, CD8+, or CD8+CD57+ T cells (not recorded which) from PBMCs. These receptors all come from a human donor with aplastic anemia. The CDR3 runs from the conserved cysteine through the conserved F or W. A D gene is named only where the DNA matches it firmly. Not all rows give a size; the values are once, few, many and, for expanded clones, a class.

V: TRBV19
size: many
J: TRBJ2-7
D: NA
CDR3: CASSNGGGYEQYF
DNA: TGTGCCAGTAGTAACGGGGGTGGGTACGAGCAGTACTTC

V: TRBV11-2
size: NA
J: TRBJ2-1
D: TRBD1
CDR3: CASSPRGTGASGNNEQFF
DNA: TGTGCCAGCAGCCCTAGGGGGACAGGGGCTAGCGGAAACAATGAGCAGTTCTTC

V: TRBV29-1
size: many
J: TRBJ1-1
D: TRBD1
CDR3: CSVEPGQGITEAFF
DNA: TGCAGCGTGGAACCGGGACAGGGGATTACTGAAGCTTTCTTT

V: TRBV10-1
size: many
J: TRBJ2-1
D: NA
CDR3: CASSPLVGLGNEQFF
DNA: TGCGCCAGCAGTCCGCTAGTCGGGTTGGGCAATGAGCAGTTCTTC

V: TRBV7-3
size: NA
J: TRBJ2-1
D: NA
CDR3: CASSDDSYNEQFF
DNA: TGTGCCAGCAGCGACGACTCGTACAATGAGCAGTTCTTC

V: TRBV24-1
size: once
J: TRBJ2-7
D: NA
CDR3: CATSDSGLNPTEQYF
DNA: TGTGCCACCAGTGATTCGGGATTAAACCCTACCGAGCAGTACTTC

V: TRBV20-1
size: many
J: TRBJ2-2
D: TRBD2
CDR3: CSASGLAGFTGELFF
DNA: TGCAGTGCTTCCGGACTAGCGGGATTTACCGGGGAGCTGTTTTTT

V: TRBV5-4
size: NA
J: TRBJ2-2
D: NA
CDR3: CASSPRATGELFF
DNA: TGTGCCAGCAGCCCTCGGGCCACCGGGGAGCTGTTTTTT

V: TRBV7-2
size: many
J: TRBJ1-2
D: TRBD1
CDR3: CASSRQLGGQGKGGYTF
DNA: TGTGCCAGCAGCCGCCAACTCGGAGGACAGGGGAAGGGTGGCTACACCTTC

V: TRBV7-9
size: many
J: TRBJ1-1
D: NA
CDR3: CASSSYRENTEAFF
DNA: TGTGCCAGCAGCTCCTACAGGGAGAACACTGAAGCTTTCTTT

V: TRBV7-9
size: NA
J: TRBJ2-5
D: TRBD2
CDR3: CASSQEQAGEETQYF
DNA: TGTGCCAGCAGCCAAGAGCAAGCGGGAGAAGAGACCCAGTACTTC

V: TRBV5-6
size: once
J: TRBJ1-6
D: NA
CDR3: CASSLSGLNSPLHF
DNA: TGTGCCAGCAGCTTGTCAGGGCTGAATTCACCCCTCCACTTT

V: TRBV19
size: few
J: TRBJ1-3
D: NA
CDR3: CASSFGLSGNTIYF
DNA: TGTGCCAGTAGTTTTGGGCTCTCTGGAAACACCATATATTTT

V: TRBV5-6
size: NA
J: TRBJ2-3
D: NA
CDR3: CASRYGGDRANTDTQYF
DNA: TGTGCCAGCAGATACGGAGGGGACAGAGCTAACACAGATACGCAGTATTTT

V: TRBV10-1
size: NA
J: TRBJ2-1
D: NA
CDR3: CASRRRQSGNEQFF
DNA: TGTGCCAGCAGACGAAGACAGTCGGGCAATGAGCAGTTCTTC

V: TRBV20-1
size: many
J: TRBJ2-3
D: NA
CDR3: CSATFQLSTDTQYF
DNA: TGCAGTGCTACCTTCCAACTTAGCACAGATACGCAGTATTTT

V: TRBV7-6
size: many
J: TRBJ2-2
D: NA
CDR3: CASSLESGYTGELFF
DNA: TGTGCCAGCAGCTTAGAATCAGGTTACACCGGGGAGCTGTTTTTT

V: TRBV11-3
size: NA
J: TRBJ2-5
D: NA
CDR3: CASGAPGGIQETQYF
DNA: TGTGCCAGCGGAGCCCCAGGCGGGATCCAAGAGACCCAGTACTTC

V: TRBV2
size: NA
J: TRBJ2-3
D: NA
CDR3: CASGAGGVPDTQYF
DNA: TGTGCCAGCGGAGCGGGTGGGGTGCCAGATACGCAGTATTTT

V: TRBV5-1
size: NA
J: TRBJ2-1
D: NA
CDR3: CASSSGGGGYNEQFF
DNA: TGCGCCAGCAGCTCGGGAGGGGGCGGCTACAATGAGCAGTTCTTC

V: TRBV11-2
size: NA
J: TRBJ2-1
D: NA
CDR3: CASSSQAWGAGNEQFF
DNA: TGTGCCAGCAGCTCCCAGGCGTGGGGGGCGGGGAATGAGCAGTTCTTC

V: TRBV24-1
size: many
J: TRBJ2-7
D: TRBD1
CDR3: CATGTGGAYEQYF
DNA: TGTGCCACCGGGACAGGGGGGGCCTACGAGCAGTACTTC

V: TRBV6-1
size: few
J: TRBJ2-3
D: TRBD1
CDR3: CASRMGQVPATDTQYF
DNA: TGTGCCAGCAGAATGGGACAGGTCCCTGCCACAGATACGCAGTATTTT

V: TRBV10-3
size: NA
J: TRBJ2-7
D: NA
CDR3: CAISEPGIFYEQYF
DNA: TGTGCCATCAGTGAGCCGGGTATCTTCTACGAGCAGTACTTC

V: TRBV19
size: many
J: TRBJ1-5
D: NA
CDR3: CASSITGFRPPANQPQHF
DNA: TGTGCCAGTAGTATAACAGGGTTCCGACCGCCGGCAAATCAGCCCCAGCATTTT

V: TRBV29-1
size: NA
J: TRBJ2-7
D: TRBD1
CDR3: CSVGPRTGDEQYF
DNA: TGCAGCGTTGGACCGAGGACAGGGGACGAGCAGTACTTC

V: TRBV2
size: many
J: TRBJ1-5
D: TRBD1
CDR3: CASNRQGNQPQHF
DNA: TGTGCCAGCAACCGACAGGGGAATCAGCCCCAGCATTTT